This TCR beta chain was recorded in a study of blood T cell repertoires in COVID-19. Study-level information: PBMCs, B-cell-depleted T cells, or T cells provided the cDNA or gDNA that made up the material.

Original processing methods: How many nucleated cells were present was estimated from reference gene primer amplification. Only in-frame clones appear in the TCRdb table, and some are missing; sequencing was by immunoSEQ multiplex PCR. That table supplies the V and J calls and clone size; D and trimming were determined from the DNA. The sample records about 230,000 clones, roughly 84% being singletons. Germline CDR1 and CDR2: SGHTA and FQGNSA. This CDR3 comprises 14 residues. Between the trimmed V and J ends, which lost 0 bases and 9 bases, there was a span of 11 bases. The rearrangement links TRBV7-2 to TRBJ1-4; D gene uncertain. The TCR comes from a woman aged 45 to 65 with acute or convalescent COVID-19. The sequencing input was peripheral blood. The CDR3 DNA sequence: TGTGCCAGCAGCTTAGCTTCCGGGGTCCAAAAACTGTTTTTT. Translation gives CASSLASGVQKLFF.